This T cell receptor beta chain was observed in a study of T-cell memory formation after mild COVID-19. TCRdb reanalysed the 5' RACE reads using MiXCR and keeps one entry per CDR3 protein. This sample has some 600,000 distinct CDR3 sequences; roughly a sixth occur once, and the top ten carry about 8.1%. This clonotype was recorded a few times. The target antigen is unknown. Study-level points and caveats: Some clones that responded turned up in pre-infection memory, which suggests that cross-reactive memory joined in. Clones that shrank (day 15 to 85) were balanced CD4/CD8, whereas later expanders leaned CD4+.

Trimming cost V 1 base and J 1 base; bases outside gene matches: 4. The CDR3 covers 15 residues. The sequenced material came from PBMCs or a T cell subset sorted from them (not recorded which). This TCR was sampled from an adult woman who had mild COVID-19 (a few samples of this study predate the infection). Cell type and time point are not known. The chain combines TRBV6-7 with TRBJ2-7, with 7 bases identical to TRBD1. TRBV6-7 is known as an ORF, though its function is uncertain. The CDR3 loop is CASSYYGTASYEQYF. As DNA, the CDR3 is TGTGCCAGCAGTTACTACGGGACAGCTTCCTACGAGCAGTACTTC.